The 5 T cell receptor beta chains listed next were all sequenced from one sample in a study of cytomegalovirus exposure and HLA in healthy donors. Primers for the PCR totalled 60 Vbeta and 13 Jbeta. Assay used: immunoSEQ multiplex PCR; TCRdb lists only in-frame clones, some missing. The sample has 180,000 or so clones, 70% to 90% seen once; the top ten hold less than 0.4%. What was sequenced was PBMCs. Receptors were obtained from a woman in her twenties or thirties in good health and CMV-seronegative.

The CDR3 DNA sequence: TGTGCCAGCAGTTTATCCGGAGGGAAAAATGAGCAGTTCTTC. Its translation is CASSLSGGKNEQFF. V is TRBV27 and J is TRBJ2-1; D may be TRBD2 (6 bases). The CDR3 spans 14 residues. Per the germline V gene, CDR1 is MNHEY and CDR2 is SMNVEV (reference sequence). V was pared by 0 bases and J by 7 bases, with 10 bases between.

The genes are TRBV7-2 and TRBJ1-2; TRBD1 matches at 7 bases. The CDR3 spans 14 residues. The V gene end was trimmed by 4 bases and the J gene end by 2 bases; junction bases not matched to a gene: 4. Germline V CDR1 and CDR2: SGHTA, FQGNSA. The chain's CDR3 is CASSSPGGNYGYTF. Written as DNA, the CDR3 is TGTGCCAGCAGCTCCCCAGGGGGAAACTATGGCTACACCTTC. The whole variable domain, remainder taken from reference TRBV7-2 and TRBJ1-2, is GAGVSQSPSNKVTEKGKDVELRCDPISGHTALYWYRQSLGQGLEFLIYFQGNSAPDKSGLPSDRFSAERTGGSVSTLTIQRTQQEDSAVYLCASSSPGGNYGYTFGSGTRLTVV.

A few counts support this clone. The chain carries TRBV6-5 and TRBJ1-2; D is undetermined. CDR1 is MNHEY, CDR2 SVGAGI, per germline. This CDR3 comprises 15 residues. V lost 2 bases to trimming and J lost 7 bases, with 17 bases between them. This CDR3 is CASSYARSLSGGYTF. Here the CDR3 DNA reads TGTGCCAGCAGTTACGCACGCAGCCTCAGCGGTGGCTACACCTTC.

This chain uses TRBV15 with TRBJ2-1; TRBD1 matches 7 bases. Germline values: CDR1 LNHNV, CDR2 YYDKDF (reference sequence). CDR3 length equals 18 residues. The V segment lost 2 bases and the J segment 13 bases; nucleotides outside the gene matches: 23. The CDR3 sequence: CATSRTNYRQGLLFDQFF. As DNA, the CDR3 is TGTGCCACCAGCAGAACCAACTACCGACAGGGATTGCTGTTTGATCAGTTCTTC.

This clone was recorded a few times. The chain recombines TRBV19 with TRBJ1-2; possible D gene TRBD1, 5 bases. The CDR3 consists of 13 residues. V gave up 2 bases and J gave up 6 bases, with 10 bases separating them. CDR1 and CDR2 (germline): LNHDA, SQIVND (reference sequence). The CDR3, as DNA: TGTGCCAGTAGTATACTTCGGACAAATGGCTACACCTTC. This translates into CASSILRTNGYTF.